Listed below are T cell receptor beta chains from one sample, sequenced in a study of cytomegalovirus exposure and HLA in healthy donors. Assay used: immunoSEQ multiplex PCR; TCRdb lists only in-frame clones, some missing. The sample table sets out tens of thousands of clones. The sequenced sample consisted of PBMCs. These receptors all stem from a woman younger than 45 in good health and CMV-seronegative. Each CDR3 is given with its conserved first and last residue. Fields, in order: J gene, V gene, D gene, CDR3 DNA, CDR3 protein. A D gene is named only where the DNA matches it firmly.

J gene: TRBJ2-7
V gene: TRBV2
D gene: TRBD2
CDR3 DNA: TGTGCCAGCAGTACCCAATGGGGGGGTGGGTACGAGCAGTACTTC
CDR3 protein: CASSTQWGGGYEQYF

J gene: TRBJ2-5
V gene: TRBV4-2
D gene: TRBD2
CDR3 DNA: TGTGCCAGCAGCCCGGGACTAGCGGGAGGAAGGCGAGAGACCCAGTACTTC
CDR3 protein: CASSPGLAGGRRETQYF

J gene: TRBJ2-3
V gene: TRBV5-1
D gene: TRBD2
CDR3 DNA: TGCGCCAGCAGCTTGGTAGCGGGAGGTTTGGATACGCAGTATTTT
CDR3 protein: CASSLVAGGLDTQYF

J gene: TRBJ1-1
V gene: TRBV9
D gene: -
CDR3 DNA: TGTGCCAGCAGCGGACGCGGAGACACTGAAGCTTTCTTT
CDR3 protein: CASSGRGDTEAFF

J gene: TRBJ1-4
V gene: TRBV29-1
D gene: TRBD1
CDR3 DNA: TGCAGCGTTGAACGGGACAGTGGTGAAAAACTGTTTTTT
CDR3 protein: CSVERDSGEKLFF

J gene: TRBJ2-5
V gene: TRBV5-1
D gene: -
CDR3 DNA: TGCGCCAGCAGCCCGGAGGTGCTGGGGGAGACCCAGTACTTC
CDR3 protein: CASSPEVLGETQYF

J gene: TRBJ1-1
V gene: TRBV5-1
D gene: TRBD1
CDR3 DNA: TGCGCCAGCAGCGGGACAGGGAATTTGAACACTGAAGCTTTCTTT
CDR3 protein: CASSGTGNLNTEAFF

J gene: TRBJ2-7
V gene: TRBV7-8
D gene: TRBD1
CDR3 DNA: TGTGCCAGCAGACCGAGGGGGCGATACGAGCAGTACTTC
CDR3 protein: CASRPRGRYEQYF

J gene: TRBJ1-2
V gene: TRBV4-1
D gene: TRBD1
CDR3 DNA: TGCGCCAGCAGCCGACCTAGGACAGGGGGTGTGTATGGCTACACCTTC
CDR3 protein: CASSRPRTGGVYGYTF

J gene: TRBJ2-2
V gene: TRBV12-5
D gene: -
CDR3 DNA: TGTGCTAGTGGTTTGGGACAGGCGAACACCGGGGAGCTGTTTTTT
CDR3 protein: CASGLGQANTGELFF

J gene: TRBJ2-5
V gene: TRBV29-1
D gene: TRBD1
CDR3 DNA: TGCAGCGTTTCGGACAGGGGGAGAGAGACCCAGTACTTC
CDR3 protein: CSVSDRGRETQYF

J gene: TRBJ2-1
V gene: TRBV4-3
D gene: -
CDR3 DNA: TGCGCCAGCAGTCGGCGGATCTCCGACAATGAGCAGTTCTTC
CDR3 protein: CASSRRISDNEQFF

J gene: TRBJ1-5
V gene: TRBV28
D gene: TRBD1
CDR3 DNA: TGTGCCAGCGGAACAGGGGGCGCGGGACAGCCCCAGCATTTT
CDR3 protein: CASGTGGAGQPQHF

J gene: TRBJ2-3
V gene: TRBV5-1
D gene: -
CDR3 DNA: TGCGCCAGCAGCTCCGGGAGCACTAGCACAGATACGCAGTATTTT
CDR3 protein: CASSSGSTSTDTQYF

J gene: TRBJ1-1
V gene: TRBV19
D gene: -
CDR3 DNA: TGTGCCAGTAGTTGGTCACAGGGAGCTACTGGGACTGAAGCTTTCTTT
CDR3 protein: CASSWSQGATGTEAFF

J gene: TRBJ2-3
V gene: TRBV7-7
D gene: -
CDR3 DNA: TGTGCCAGCAGCCACAGGATCTCAGATACGCAGTATTTT
CDR3 protein: CASSHRISDTQYF

J gene: TRBJ2-1
V gene: TRBV10-1
D gene: TRBD2
CDR3 DNA: TGCGCCAGCACCAGGACTAGCGGGCCAAGCTCCTACAATGAGCAGTTCTTC
CDR3 protein: CASTRTSGPSSYNEQFF

J gene: TRBJ1-5
V gene: TRBV28
D gene: TRBD1
CDR3 DNA: TGTGCCAGCAGTTTAGGGACAGGGGGCACCCAGCCCCAGCATTTT
CDR3 protein: CASSLGTGGTQPQHF

J gene: TRBJ1-2
V gene: TRBV28
D gene: TRBD1
CDR3 DNA: TGTGCCAGCAGTGCCCCGACAGGGGTGGTACATGGCTACACCTTC
CDR3 protein: CASSAPTGVVHGYTF

J gene: TRBJ2-3
V gene: TRBV30
D gene: TRBD2
CDR3 DNA: TGTGCCTGGAGTCCCACTAGCGATGGAGATACGCAGTATTTT
CDR3 protein: CAWSPTSDGDTQYF